The 5 T cell receptor beta chains in this list originate from one sample, sequenced in a study of cytomegalovirus exposure and HLA in healthy donors. Profiled with immunoSEQ multiplex PCR; TCRdb holds only in-frame clones, not every one. The sample consists of 35,000 to 50,000 clones, 80% to 95% of them appearing once. Sequencing was carried out using PBMCs. The receptor set was obtained from a woman younger than 35 in good health and CMV-seronegative.

The J gene is TRBJ2-3, the V gene TRBV6-6, with D tentatively TRBD1 (7 bases). V shed 6 bases and J shed 2 bases, with 12 bases lying between them. Germline V CDR1 and CDR2: MNHNY, SVGAGI (reference sequence). The length of the CDR3 is 14 residues. The CDR3 reads CASRRDSNTDTQYF. CDR3 bases: TGTGCCAGCAGGCGGGACAGCAACACAGATACGCAGTATTTT.

The chain joins TRBV7-3 to TRBJ2-7, with TRBD2 matching 9 bases. Germline-derived CDR1 and CDR2 are SGHTA and FQGTGA. The CDR3 is 13 amino acids. Trimming took 4 bases from V and 6 from J; bases not matched to a gene: 4. In DNA form, the CDR3 reads TGTGCCAGCAGCTCTAGCGGGACGCTCGAGCAGTACTTC. As protein: CASSSSGTLEQYF. Looking up the rest from reference TRBV7-3 and TRBJ2-7 gives the full variable domain: GAGVSQTPSNKVTEKGKYVELRCDPISGHTALYWYRQSLGQGPEFLIYFQGTGAADDSGLPNDRFFAVRPEGSVSTLKIQRTERGDSAVYLCASSSSGTLEQYFGPGTRLTVT.

This chain links TRBV6-1 with TRBJ2-7; 7 bases fit TRBD1. The germline gives CDR1 MNHNS, CDR2 SASEGT. CDR3 length: 12 amino acids. J lost 0 bases, V lost 10 bases, and 3 bases had no gene match. CDR3 in DNA: TGTGCCACGGGACAGCACTCCTACGAGCAGTACTTC. Residues: CATGQHSYEQYF.

The chain couples TRBV5-1 to TRBJ2-1; 13 positions agree with TRBD2. The CDR3 has 17 amino acids. In germline, CDR1 is SGHRS, CDR2 YFSETQ. V gave up 4 bases and J gave up 6 bases; unmatched junction bases: 10. CDR3 protein: CASSVLLAGGLVNEQFF. As DNA, the CDR3 is TGCGCCAGCAGCGTCCTACTAGCGGGAGGGTTAGTCAATGAGCAGTTCTTC.

This clone was detected only a few times. The chain uses TRBV29-1 and TRBJ1-5; D perhaps matches TRBD1 (5 bases). The CDR3 totals 12 residues. CDR1 SQVTM and CDR2 ANQGSEA come from the germline V gene. Trimming took off 4 bases at V and 6 bases at J, with 10 bases between the two ends. The CDR3 DNA follows: TGCAGCGTTGTGGTGGGGGGTCAGCCCCAGCATTTT. Encoded protein: CSVVVGGQPQHF.